Below, 9 T cell receptor beta chains from the same sample are listed, as sequenced in a study of CD8 T cells in ankylosing spondylitis. Each CDR3 protein gets one entry after TCRdb re-called the 5' RACE reads with MiXCR. The sample has approximately 200,000 distinct CDR3 sequences, 9.5% to 15% seen once. Sequencing was performed on blood, either unsorted or a sorted T cell fraction (not recorded which). The receptors come from a male donor with ankylosing spondylitis or in good health (not recorded which).

The V call is TRBV6-1, the J call TRBJ2-7; possibly TRBD2 for D (6 bases). Trimming took 6 bases from V and 5 from J, leaving 17 bases between them. This CDR3 comprises 14 residues. CDR1 is MNHNS, CDR2 SASEGT, per germline. CDR3 coding DNA: TGTGCCAGCAGCCCCTGGGGCGGGAATCACGAGCAGTACTTC. It translates to CASSPWGGNHEQYF.

In this sample, this clonotype turned up many times. The chain is built from TRBV6-2 or TRBV6-3 and TRBJ2-3; D is unresolved. V lost 5 bases, J lost 2 bases, and 8 bases lay in between. Germline assignment: CDR1 MNHEY and CDR2 SVGEGT. The CDR3 length is 13 residues. DNA for the CDR3: TGTGCCAGCAGTCCAGACTCCACAGATACGCAGTATTTT. It translates to CASSPDSTDTQYF.

This clonotype was counted a few times. The chain uses TRBV5-1 and TRBJ2-2; D is perhaps TRBD2 (5 bases). The CDR3 length is 16 residues. The V gene lost 1 base and the J gene lost 7 bases, with 17 bases spanning the gap. The V gene's germline CDR1 is SGHRS and CDR2 YFSETQ. CDR3 in DNA: TGCGCCAGCAGCTTGTACTACGGGGTTGATGGCGGGGAGCTGTTTTTT. This gives the protein CASSLYYGVDGGELFF.

This clonotype was counted ten times or more. The J gene is TRBJ1-5, the V gene TRBV12-3 or TRBV12-4; tentative D call: TRBD1 (6 bases). V was shortened by 5 bases and J by 9 bases, with 11 bases between the two germline ends. CDR3 length: 12 amino acids. CDR3 bases: TGTGCCAGCAGTGCCCAGGGGAGGCCCCAGCATTTT. Translated: CASSAQGRPQHF.

This clonotype was detected a few times. The chain employs TRBV7-8 and TRBJ1-1; D gene unclear. Germline CDR1 SGHVS, CDR2 FQNEAQ. Trimming pared 4 bases from V and 3 bases from J, leaving 6 bases between. CDR3 length: 12 residues. CDR3: CASSSDHTEAFF. The CDR3 region has the DNA TGTGCCAGCAGCTCAGATCACACTGAAGCTTTCTTT.

This clonotype turned up a few times. The V gene is TRBV7-9, the J gene TRBJ2-7; tentatively, D is TRBD1 (6 bases). Germline V gene data show CDR1 as SEHNR and CDR2 as FQNEAQ (reference sequence). The V end was cut by 5 bases, the J end by 4 bases, with 18 bases between. The CDR3 spans 15 residues. CDR3 amino acids: CASSAWDTSPYEQYF. DNA of the CDR3: TGTGCCAGCAGCGCTTGGGACACGTCCCCATACGAGCAGTACTTC.

V usage is TRBV5-1 and J usage is TRBJ2-5, with D maybe TRBD2 (6 bases). Germline CDR1 and CDR2: SGHRS and YFSETQ. The CDR3 is 16 residues long. Trimming took 4 bases from V and 5 from J, leaving 21 bases between them. As DNA, the CDR3 is TGCGCCAGCAGCCCCGCCGACGGGGGATCGGGGGAGACCCAGTACTTC. It codes for CASSPADGGSGETQYF.

This clonotype has a count of ten or more. V is TRBV5-1 and J is TRBJ2-7; the D call may be TRBD1 or TRBD2 (5 bases each). Germline V CDR1 and CDR2: SGHRS, YFSETQ. V was shortened by 0 bases and J by 0 bases, with 7 bases between the two germline ends. The CDR3 length is 14 residues. The CDR3 bases are TGCGCCAGCAGCTTGGGGGACGGCTCCTACGAGCAGTACTTC. Protein: CASSLGDGSYEQYF.

The rearrangement uses TRBV4-1 and TRBJ2-7, with D possibly matching TRBD2 (6 bases). The ends were cut back, 4 bases at V and 4 bases at J, with 8 bases in the middle. Looked up from germline, CDR1 is MGHRA and CDR2 is YSYEKL. This CDR3 comprises 12 residues. The CDR3 bases are TGCGCCAGCAGCCCTAGCGAATACGAGCAGTACTTC. Residues: CASSPSEYEQYF.